This TCR beta chain is from a study of T-cell reconstitution after alpha-beta-depleted transplantation in children. The authors prepared the TCRbeta library with unique molecular identifiers. TCRdb recomputed calls from the PCR reads with MiXCR, one row per CDR3 protein. The table records about 460,000 distinct CDR3 sequences, roughly an eighth of them present only once. There are a few counts of this clonotype. The CDR3 is 16 amino acids. Germline assignment: CDR1 ENHRY and CDR2 SYGVKD. V lost 7 bases and J lost 6, with 24 bases in between. The chain combines TRBV10-3 with TRBJ1-2; D is uncertain. The sequence derives from a human donor who donated a stem cell graft to a child with combined immunodeficiency. The sample was PBMCs from the stem cell graft donor, taken from the stem cell graft. CDR3 protein: CAITLGSQAPFHGYTF. In DNA form, the CDR3 reads TGTGCCATCACCCTTGGAAGCCAGGCTCCCTTCCATGGCTACACCTTC.